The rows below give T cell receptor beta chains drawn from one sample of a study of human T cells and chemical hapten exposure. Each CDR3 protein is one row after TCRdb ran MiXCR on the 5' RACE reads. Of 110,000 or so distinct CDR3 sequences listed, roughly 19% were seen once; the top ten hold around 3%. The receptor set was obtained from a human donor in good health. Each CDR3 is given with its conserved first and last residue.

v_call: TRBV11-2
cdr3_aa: CASSLGPGSYNSPLHF

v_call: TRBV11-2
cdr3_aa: CASSLDGIWNTEAFF

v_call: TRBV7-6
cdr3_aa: CASSWIAGEGDNEQFF

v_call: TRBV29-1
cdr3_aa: CSGRLTLAGLNEQFF

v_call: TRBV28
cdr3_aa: CASSPSGSRYNEQFF

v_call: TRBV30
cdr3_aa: CAWRGVAGGYTDTQYF

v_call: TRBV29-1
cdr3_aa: CSVERTSGRSYNEQFF

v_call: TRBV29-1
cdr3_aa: CSVEWQQETQYF

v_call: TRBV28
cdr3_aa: CASSSPRDAISGNTIYF

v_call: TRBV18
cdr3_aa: CASSPTGTYHEQYF

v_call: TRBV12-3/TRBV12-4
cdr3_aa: CASSLVAGRLSQNEQFF

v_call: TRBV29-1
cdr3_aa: CSADRLNTGELFF

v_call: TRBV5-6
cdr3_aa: CASSLALGHRPTEQYF